These 28 T cell receptor beta chains originate from one sample sequenced in a study of blood T cell repertoires in COVID-19. Sequenced by immunoSEQ multiplex PCR; TCRdb stores in-frame clones only, minus some. The sample holds fewer than 250,000 clones, about four fifths seen once. The sequenced material came from PBMCs or T cells enriched from blood (not recorded which). The receptors derive from a woman between 45 and 60 years old with acute COVID-19.

The rearrangement uses TRBV15 and TRBJ1-4; TRBD1 matches 8 bases. Trimming took 3 bases from V and 6 from J; bases not matched to a gene: 6. CDR3 length equals 15 residues. Germline CDR1 is LNHNV and CDR2 is YYDKDF (reference sequence). CDR3 bases: TGTGCCACCAGCAGGTATCCGGGACAGGATGAAAAACTGTTTTTT. Translation gives CATSRYPGQDEKLFF.

The chain links TRBV7-9 to TRBJ1-6, with D maybe TRBD1 (6 bases). Trimming stripped 5 bases from V and 7 bases from J, with 15 bases between. The CDR3 is 15 residues long. Germline V gene sequence: CDR1 SEHNR, CDR2 FQNEAQ (reference sequence). CDR3 sequence reads: CASSLTGHRNSPLHF. The CDR3 bases are TGTGCCAGCAGCCTAACGGGACACAGAAATTCACCCCTCCACTTT.

A word on this clone: At one end the junction does not follow the germline gene, possibly because of a read error. The chain carries TRBV7-7 and TRBJ2-3; TRBD2 aligns across 7 bases. The germline V gene encodes CDR1 SSHAT and CDR2 FNYEAQ (reference sequence). The CDR3 has 13 residues. The CDR3 bases are TGTGCTAGCAGCTCGGGAGGCCCAGATACGCAGTATTTT. Amino acid sequence: CASSSGGPDTQYF.

Only a few counts were recorded for this clone. The V gene is TRBV19, the J gene TRBJ1-5, with 11 nucleotides matching TRBD1. Germline values: CDR1 LNHDA, CDR2 SQIVND (reference sequence). Unmatched junction bases numbered 6, after V lost 7 bases and J lost 4 bases. The CDR3 contains 15 residues. CDR3 nucleotides: TGTGCCAGTACCAGGACAGGGGGCGGGAATCAGCCCCAGCATTTT. Translation gives CASTRTGGGNQPQHF. The whole variable domain, remainder taken from reference TRBV19 and TRBJ1-5, is DGGITQSPKYLFRKEGQNVTLSCEQNLNHDAMYWYRQDPGQGLRLIYYSQIVNDFQKGDIAEGYSVSREKKESFPLTVTSAQKNPTAFYLCASTRTGGGNQPQHFGDGTRLSIL.

The CDR3 is CASSQEQGAVDEQYF. The CDR3 DNA follows: TGCGCCAGCAGCCAAGAACAGGGGGCGGTTGACGAGCAGTACTTC. V usage is TRBV4-1 and J usage is TRBJ2-7, with 9 nucleotides matching TRBD1. From germline, CDR1 is MGHRA and CDR2 YSYEKL. The CDR3 totals 15 residues. V trimming: 0 bases; J trimming: 5 bases; junction bases outside the gene matches: 5.

This clone was detected a few times. The rearrangement joins TRBV6-5 to TRBJ2-6; D is ambiguous. Trimming pared 6 bases from V and 4 bases from J, leaving 13 bases between. Germline V CDR1 and CDR2: MNHEY, SVGAGI. The CDR3 spans 15 residues. The CDR3 spells CASRPSSSGANVLTF. The CDR3 region has the DNA TGTGCCAGCAGACCTAGTTCATCCGGGGCCAACGTCCTGACTTTC.

The gene calls are TRBV19 and TRBJ1-2, with 7 bases that match TRBD1. The CDR3 is made up of 15 amino acids. V was pared by 5 bases and J by 4 bases, with 10 bases of the junction left unmatched. Germline-derived CDR1 and CDR2 are LNHDA and SQIVND (reference sequence). The CDR3 region has the DNA TGTGCCAGTAGTCTCGACAGGGATAACGTCTATGGCTACACCTTC. This sequence encodes CASSLDRDNVYGYTF.

The V call is TRBV24-1, the J call TRBJ2-7, with 9 bases aligning to TRBD1. Germline V gene lookup returns CDR1 KGHDR and CDR2 SFDVKD. Trimming cost V 5 bases and J 4 bases; bases outside gene matches: 8. CDR3 length: 15 residues. The CDR3 here is CATSGQSGQGYEQYF. The CDR3 nucleotides read TGTGCCACCAGTGGTCAGTCGGGACAGGGATACGAGCAGTACTTC.

The chain recombines TRBV5-4 with TRBJ2-1, with 8 bases that match TRBD2. CDR1 is SGHNT, CDR2 YYREEE, per germline (reference sequence). Germline trimming cut 0 bases from V and 5 bases from J; bases unmatched to any gene: 7. The CDR3 spans 16 residues. In DNA form, the CDR3 reads TGTGCCAGCAGCTTGGCCGGCGGGGGGCACAACAATGAGCAGTTCTTC. It yields the protein CASSLAGGGHNNEQFF.

This clone has only a few counts. This chain links TRBV7-2 with TRBJ2-3; 8 bases are a match to TRBD2. V dropped 5 bases and J dropped 3; count of bases not matched to a gene: 7. The CDR3 has 15 residues. The germline V gene has CDR1 SGHTA and CDR2 FQGNSA. Here the CDR3 reads CASSPGGGWTDTQYF. CDR3 DNA sequence: TGTGCCAGCAGCCCCGGGGGGGGGTGGACAGATACGCAGTATTTT.

The chain's CDR3 is CASSFLWGPGVANEQFF. The CDR3 DNA reads as TGTGCCAGCAGCTTTCTCTGGGGGCCCGGTGTGGCCAATGAGCAGTTCTTC. V usage is TRBV7-2 and J usage is TRBJ2-1; D is perhaps TRBD1 (6 bases). V lost 3 bases and J 6 bases, leaving 21 bases between the germline ends. Germline CDR1 and CDR2: SGHTA and FQGNSA. The CDR3 loop spans 17 amino acids. The variable domain in full, with the rest retrieved from reference TRBV7-2 and TRBJ2-1, is GAGVSQSPSNKVTEKGKDVELRCDPISGHTALYWYRQSLGQGLEFLIYFQGNSAPDKSGLPSDRFSAERTGGSVSTLTIQRTQQEDSAVYLCASSFLWGPGVANEQFFGPGTRLTVL.

The J gene is TRBJ1-2, the V gene TRBV4-1; tentatively, D is TRBD1 (6 bases). The germline CDR1 and CDR2 sequences are MGHRA and YSYEKL. CDR3 length equals 14 residues. V was cut by 1 base and J by 4 bases, with 10 bases left in between. CDR3 loop: CASSQVTGPYGYTF. In DNA form, the CDR3 reads TGCGCCAGCAGCCAAGTTACAGGGCCCTATGGCTACACCTTC.

In its sample, this clone was seen a few times. The CDR3: CASSSWGQGSAVGTQYF. The CDR3 DNA reads as TGTGCCAGCAGTTCTTGGGGACAGGGGTCCGCGGTGGGTACGCAGTATTTT. The chain joins TRBV28 to TRBJ2-3, with 10 bases aligning to TRBD1. The ends lost 4 bases at V and 8 bases at J; junction bases unmatched: 15. The germline V gene encodes CDR1 MDHEN and CDR2 SYDVKM. The CDR3 has 17 amino acids.

The chain couples TRBV7-2 to TRBJ2-5; D is unresolved. CDR1 is SGHTA and CDR2 is FQGNSA in the germline V gene. V dropped 3 bases and J dropped 5 bases, with 10 bases sitting between them. The CDR3 is 13 amino acids. CDR3 in amino acids: CASSFGAKETQYF. The CDR3 DNA reads as TGTGCCAGCAGCTTTGGAGCGAAGGAGACCCAGTACTTC.

V gene TRBV6-2 or TRBV6-3 combines with J gene TRBJ2-1; 9 bases match TRBD2. The CDR3 runs to 18 residues. The ends lost 0 bases at V and 4 bases at J; junction bases unmatched: 10. Germline-derived CDR1 and CDR2 are MNHEY and SVGEGT. The CDR3 nucleotides read TGTGCCAGCAGTTACTCGCCTAGCGGGGATGTTATTTACAATGAGCAGTTCTTC. Residues: CASSYSPSGDVIYNEQFF.

The V call is TRBV4-3, the J call TRBJ2-1; a weak D match, TRBD2 (5 bases). Germline V gene sequence: CDR1 LGHNA, CDR2 YSLEER. Trimming removed 0 bases at V and 9 bases at J, with 12 bases between. This CDR3 spans 14 amino acids. The CDR3: CASSQEIYGGEQFF. Here the CDR3 DNA reads TGCGCCAGCAGCCAAGAAATTTACGGAGGTGAGCAGTTCTTC.

The chain combines TRBV5-4 with TRBJ2-1, with D possibly matching TRBD1 (5 bases). Trimming removed 5 bases at V and 0 bases at J, with 12 bases between. The CDR3 consists of 15 residues. The germline V gene has CDR1 SGHNT and CDR2 YYREEE (reference sequence). The CDR3 sequence is CASRSQGSSYNEQFF. The CDR3 DNA reads as TGTGCCAGCAGGTCTCAGGGCAGCTCCTACAATGAGCAGTTCTTC.

This clone was observed a few times. The CDR3 spells CASSMGGGGATEAFF. CDR3 in DNA: TGTGCCAGCAGCATGGGGGGAGGGGGAGCCACTGAAGCTTTCTTT. The chain has TRBV5-4 and TRBJ1-1; D may be TRBD1 (6 bases). Looked up from germline, CDR1 is SGHNT and CDR2 is YYREEE (reference sequence). V lost 4 bases, J lost 4 bases, and 17 bases lay in between. The CDR3 contains 15 residues.

The genes are TRBV3-1 (or the pseudogene TRBV3-2) and TRBJ2-5; TRBD1 is a possible D gene (6 bases). V shed 0 bases and J shed 6 bases, with 17 bases lying between them. This CDR3 is built from 16 residues. Germline CDR1 reads LGHDT; CDR2 reads YNNKEL (reference sequence). The CDR3 region is CASSQEWKGVEKTQYF. CDR3 DNA: TGTGCCAGCAGCCAAGAATGGAAGGGGGTAGAAAAGACCCAGTACTTC.

The rearrangement uses TRBV19 and TRBJ2-3; D is uncertain. CDR1 LNHDA and CDR2 SQIVND come from the germline V gene (reference sequence). The CDR3 runs to 17 residues. V dropped 5 bases and J dropped 6 bases, with 24 bases sitting between them. The CDR3 DNA follows: TGTGCCAGTAGTCCCAACCCCTACAGTCGTTTGGTCGATACGCAGTATTTT. The encoded protein is CASSPNPYSRLVDTQYF.

This chain connects TRBV6-5 to TRBJ2-5; D uncertain. Per germline, CDR1 MNHEY and CDR2 SVGAGI. V shed 0 bases and J shed 4 bases, with 6 bases lying between them. The CDR3 sequence is 13 residues long. The CDR3 protein is CASSYSLIETQYF. CDR3 sequence (DNA): TGTGCCAGCAGTTACTCGTTAATAGAGACCCAGTACTTC.

This rearrangement joins TRBV7-2 to TRBJ2-3, with TRBD2 matching 7 bases. The ends lost 4 bases at V and 2 bases at J; junction bases unmatched: 6. Germline CDR1 and CDR2: SGHTA and FQGNSA. There are 15 residues in the CDR3. CDR3 region: CASSSYGLVTDTQYF. CDR3 DNA sequence: TGTGCCAGCAGCTCCTACGGACTAGTCACAGATACGCAGTATTTT.

V usage is TRBV6-5 and J usage is TRBJ1-2, with 11 bases identical to TRBD1. Per the germline V gene, CDR1 is MNHEY and CDR2 is SVGAGI. The V gene end was trimmed by 4 bases and the J gene end by 8 bases; junction bases not matched to a gene: 6. The CDR3 consists of 14 residues. CDR3 sequence reads: CASSSTGTGGGYTF. The CDR3 DNA sequence: TGTGCCAGCAGTTCCACCGGGACAGGGGGAGGCTACACCTTC.

The chain joins TRBV28 to TRBJ1-2; D is possibly TRBD1 (6 bases). Germline loops: CDR1 MDHEN, CDR2 SYDVKM. The CDR3 consists of 12 residues. Trimming removed 10 bases from V and 4 bases from J, with 13 bases in between. The CDR3 sequence is CAIHRVSYGYTF. For the CDR3, the DNA is TGTGCCATCCACAGGGTCAGCTATGGCTACACCTTC.

The chain is built from TRBV20-1 and TRBJ2-1; perhaps TRBD2 as D (5 bases). There are 11 residues in the CDR3. Germline CDR1 and CDR2: DFQATT and SNEGSKA (reference sequence). This CDR3 is CAPYGGNEQFF. The CDR3 DNA follows: TGCGCCCCCTACGGAGGCAATGAGCAGTTCTTC.

The rearrangement joins TRBV18 to TRBJ1-1; 9 positions match TRBD1. The CDR3 is 14 residues long. Germline-derived CDR1 and CDR2 are KGHSH and LQKENI. The junction had 7 bases not matched to a gene; V was cut back by 8 bases and J by 3 bases. The CDR3 region has the DNA TGTGCCAGCAACTTACAGGGGGCCCACACTGAAGCTTTCTTT. The encoded protein is CASNLQGAHTEAFF.

The chain is built from TRBV18 and TRBJ2-1; no firm D call. Germline V gives CDR1 KGHSH, CDR2 LQKENI. V gave up 0 bases and J gave up 1 base, with 7 bases separating them. CDR3 size: 15 residues. For the CDR3, the DNA is TGTGCCAGCTCACCACCAACAGTTTCCTACAATGAGCAGTTCTTC. Its translation is CASSPPTVSYNEQFF.

V gene TRBV28 combines with J gene TRBJ1-2; no clear D. Germline CDR1 MDHEN, CDR2 SYDVKM. The CDR3 loop spans 13 amino acids. Between the trimmed V and J ends, which lost 3 bases and 4 bases, there was a span of 9 bases. CDR3 nucleotides: TGTGCCAGCAGTTTGGGTTCGGGCTATGGCTACACCTTC. Translating it yields CASSLGSGYGYTF.